Listed here are 18 T cell receptor beta chains from one sample, sequenced in a study of shared clonotypes between healthy human individuals. Profiled with immunoSEQ multiplex PCR; TCRdb holds only in-frame clones, not every one. The sample holds approximately 2,300,000 clones; around 93% are singletons and the top ten take around 0.38%. Sequencing used naive CD4+ T cells from PBMCs. Sample subset: CD45RA+ positively selected. These receptors came from a man in his late teens or twenties in good health. Some clones in this sample may be carry-over from other donors' samples.

V usage is TRBV9 and J usage is TRBJ1-5; no reliable D call. The germline gives CDR1 SGDLS, CDR2 YYNGEE. Between the trimmed V and J ends, which lost 4 bases and 9 bases, there was a span of 20 bases. The CDR3 sequence is 15 residues long. CDR3 in amino acids: CASSIGSGGVGPQHF. Here the CDR3 DNA reads TGTGCCAGCAGCATAGGGAGCGGTGGGGTTGGGCCCCAGCATTTT.

The V and J genes are TRBV11-1 and TRBJ2-4; D assignment may be TRBD1 or TRBD2 (6 bases each). Trimming removed 3 bases from V and 6 bases from J, with 15 bases in between. Germline assignment: CDR1 SGHAT and CDR2 FQDESV (reference sequence). This CDR3 is built from 15 residues. This chain's CDR3 is CASSFIGGTVNIQYF. The DNA for the CDR3 is TGTGCCAGCAGCTTCATCGGGGGCACGGTAAACATTCAGTACTTC.

A remark on this clone: Distinct nucleotide sequences in the sample also encode this CDR3. The V gene is TRBV5-1, the J gene TRBJ2-7; TRBD2 matches 11 bases. The J segment lost 4 bases and the V segment lost 0 bases, leaving 3 bases of the junction unmatched. This CDR3 comprises 15 residues. CDR1 and CDR2 from the germline V gene are SGHRS and YFSETQ. Here the CDR3 reads CASSLVASGGYEQYF. In nucleotides, the CDR3 is TGCGCCAGCAGCTTGGTCGCTAGCGGGGGGTACGAGCAGTACTTC.

The chain has TRBV7-2 and TRBJ2-3; 10 positions agree with TRBD2. The length of the CDR3 is 15 residues. V lost 3 bases, J lost 8 bases, and 8 bases stayed unmatched. Per the germline V gene, CDR1 is SGHTA and CDR2 is FQGNSA. This chain's CDR3 is CASSFGTSVPGTQYF. CDR3 bases: TGTGCCAGCAGCTTCGGGACTAGCGTCCCCGGTACGCAGTATTTT.

The rearrangement links TRBV19 to TRBJ2-7, with D perhaps matching TRBD2 (6 bases). The V end lost 3 bases, the J end lost 5 bases, and 11 bases lay between the germline ends. This CDR3 spans 13 amino acids. Per germline, CDR1 LNHDA and CDR2 SQIVND (reference sequence). In DNA form, the CDR3 reads TGTGCCAGTAGTATGGAGGGAATTAACGAGCAGTACTTC. Its translation: CASSMEGINEQYF.

With regard to this clone: The CDR3 ends on some other residue instead of the conserved phenylalanine or tryptophan, so this is likely a read error. Because the CDR3's place on the DNA is in doubt, the DNA is left out and the CDR3 is given as listed by TCRdb. The J gene is TRBJ2-7, the V gene TRBV7-8; the tabulated D call, TRBD2, remains unverified against the DNA. From its first to its last residue, the CDR3 has 14 amino acids. In germline, CDR1 is SGHVS, CDR2 FQNEAQ. The CDR3 protein is CASSRRLAGEQIVL.

This chain connects TRBV7-3 to TRBJ2-6; tentative D call: TRBD1 (5 bases). The V end was cut by 5 bases, the J end by 3 bases, with 8 bases between. CDR3 length: 14 residues. CDR1 and CDR2 from the germline V gene are SGHTA and FQGTGA. The chain's CDR3 is CASSLGVGANVLTF. In DNA, the CDR3 is TGTGCCAGCAGCCTAGGGGTTGGGGCCAACGTCCTGACTTTC.

The count of this clone is one. The chain uses TRBV5-6 and TRBJ2-3; D remains unclear. There are 15 residues in the CDR3. Germline lookup yields CDR1 SGHDT and CDR2 YYEEEE. The ends were cut back, 2 bases at V and 2 bases at J, with 12 bases in the middle. CDR3 DNA sequence: TGTGCCAGCAGCTTAGCTAAGAGGACCACAGATACGCAGTATTTT. The encoded protein is CASSLAKRTTDTQYF.

V usage is TRBV2 and J usage is TRBJ1-4; D gene uncertain. V was clipped by 7 bases and J by 7 bases, with 13 bases between them. The germline gives CDR1 SNHLY, CDR2 FYNNEI. CDR3 length: 13 amino acids. In DNA, the CDR3 is TGTGCCAGCAATTTTGAGCCCGGTGAAAAACTGTTTTTT. This translates into CASNFEPGEKLFF.

This clone was observed a few times. This sample also contains other DNA sequences that code for the same CDR3. J is TRBJ1-5 and V is TRBV30; a possible D gene is TRBD1 (5 bases). The V end was cut by 2 bases, the J end by 1 base, with 6 bases between. Germline assignment: CDR1 GTSNPN and CDR2 SVGIG (reference sequence). This CDR3 is built from 13 residues. The DNA of the CDR3 is TGTGCCTGGAGTTCAGGGAGCAATCAGCCCCAGCATTTT. The encoded protein is CAWSSGSNQPQHF.

The chain recombines TRBV29-1 with TRBJ2-3; D tentatively reads TRBD1 or TRBD2 (6 bases each). Looked up from germline, CDR1 is SQVTM and CDR2 is ANQGSEA. The germline V and J ends were trimmed by 1 base and 2 bases, with 16 bases remaining between them. The CDR3 length is 16 residues. The CDR3 DNA reads as TGCAGCGTTGAAGGGCCCGGGGGCAGACTCACAGATACGCAGTATTTT. The encoded protein is CSVEGPGGRLTDTQYF.

Turning to this clone: The same CDR3 arises from other DNA sequences in this sample as well. The genes are TRBV15 and TRBJ1-5; D unresolved. Trimming removed 1 base at V and 5 bases at J, with 3 bases between. This CDR3 has 12 residues. In germline, CDR1 is LNHNV, CDR2 YYDKDF (reference sequence). As DNA, the CDR3 is TGTGCCACCAGCAGAGGGGATCAGCCCCAGCATTTT. Translated, it gives CATSRGDQPQHF.

The gene calls are TRBV30 and TRBJ2-7, with a possible D match to TRBD1 (6 bases). Between the trimmed V and J ends, which lost 6 bases and 6 bases, there was a span of 15 bases. Germline CDR1 and CDR2: GTSNPN and SVGIG (reference sequence). This CDR3 has 12 residues. In DNA, the CDR3 is TGTGCCTGTTCCAGGGGTATTGGCGAGCAGTACTTC. Amino acid sequence: CACSRGIGEQYF.

Only one count was recorded for this clone. The DNA is left out, because the CDR3 cannot be placed on it with certainty; the CDR3 is given as TCRdb lists it. The chain employs TRBV19 and TRBJ1-1; TRBD1 is taken as the D call from the table, unchecked against the DNA. Per the germline V gene, CDR1 is LNHDA and CDR2 is SQIVND (reference sequence). The CDR3 is 14 residues long, ends included. CDR3 residues: CASSIFGTGAYLVF.

The chain is built from TRBV19 and TRBJ2-7; 7 positions match TRBD1. The CDR3 is made up of 15 amino acids. Trimming at V came to 5 bases and at J to 4 bases, leaving 11 bases not matched to a gene. Germline V CDR1 and CDR2: LNHDA, SQIVND (reference sequence). The DNA for the CDR3 is TGTGCCAGTAGTCAAAGACCGGGACAGAGGTACGAGCAGTACTTC. It yields the protein CASSQRPGQRYEQYF. The entire variable domain, with the rest obtained from reference TRBV19 and TRBJ2-7, is as follows: DGGITQSPKYLFRKEGQNVTLSCEQNLNHDAMYWYRQDPGQGLRLIYYSQIVNDFQKGDIAEGYSVSREKKESFPLTVTSAQKNPTAFYLCASSQRPGQRYEQYFGPGTRLTVT.

Written as DNA, the CDR3 is TGTGCCAGCAGTGATCAGGCAGGCCGTAGCAATCAGCCCCAGCATTTT. Encoded protein: CASSDQAGRSNQPQHF. This rearrangement joins TRBV2 to TRBJ1-5, with no clear D. Germline V gene sequence: CDR1 SNHLY, CDR2 FYNNEI. This CDR3 comprises 16 residues. V lost 3 bases to trimming and J lost 0 bases, with 12 bases between them.

The chain combines TRBV28 with TRBJ2-1; perhaps TRBD2 as D (6 bases). The CDR3 spans 16 residues. Per the germline V gene, CDR1 is MDHEN and CDR2 is SYDVKM. Trimming stripped 6 bases from V and 5 bases from J, with 20 bases between. CDR3 amino acids: CASSYTIAGFDNEQFF. DNA for the CDR3: TGTGCCAGCAGCTACACAATCGCGGGATTCGACAATGAGCAGTTCTTC.

This clone was detected only once. The chain combines TRBV7-2 with TRBJ2-5, with TRBD1 identical over 8 bases. Germline V gene sequence: CDR1 SGHTA, CDR2 FQGNSA. The CDR3 has 15 residues. V lost 7 bases to trimming and J lost 2 bases; unmatched junction nucleotides: 9. CDR3 amino acids: CASTPLYRGQETQYF. CDR3 DNA sequence: TGTGCCAGCACACCCCTCTACAGGGGGCAAGAGACCCAGTACTTC.